This T cell receptor (beta chain) originates from a study of blood T cell repertoires in COVID-19. Study-wide background: The United States, Italy and Spain provided the acute and convalescent COVID-19 samples. PBMCs, B-cell-depleted T cells, or T cells provided the cDNA or gDNA that made up the material.

Original analysis: For nucleated cells, counts were estimated from reference gene primer amplification. This table comes from immunoSEQ multiplex PCR, and its TCRdb copy is limited to in-frame clones, with some not included. The DNA gave D and trimming, while V, J and clone size come from that table. This sample has some 130,000 clones; about four fifths occur once, and the top ten carry approximately 18%. Per the germline V gene, CDR1 is SGHKS and CDR2 is YYEKEE (reference sequence). This CDR3 has 12 residues. After removal of 4 bases from V and 11 bases from J, the junction contained 2 bases not matched to a gene.

V and J are TRBV5-5 and TRBJ2-6, with 8 bases matching TRBD1. The sample consisted of peripheral blood. The source is a woman at least 80 years old with acute or convalescent COVID-19. In DNA form, the CDR3 reads TGTGCCAGCAGCGACAGGGGATACGTCCTGACTTTC. Amino acids: CASSDRGYVLTF.